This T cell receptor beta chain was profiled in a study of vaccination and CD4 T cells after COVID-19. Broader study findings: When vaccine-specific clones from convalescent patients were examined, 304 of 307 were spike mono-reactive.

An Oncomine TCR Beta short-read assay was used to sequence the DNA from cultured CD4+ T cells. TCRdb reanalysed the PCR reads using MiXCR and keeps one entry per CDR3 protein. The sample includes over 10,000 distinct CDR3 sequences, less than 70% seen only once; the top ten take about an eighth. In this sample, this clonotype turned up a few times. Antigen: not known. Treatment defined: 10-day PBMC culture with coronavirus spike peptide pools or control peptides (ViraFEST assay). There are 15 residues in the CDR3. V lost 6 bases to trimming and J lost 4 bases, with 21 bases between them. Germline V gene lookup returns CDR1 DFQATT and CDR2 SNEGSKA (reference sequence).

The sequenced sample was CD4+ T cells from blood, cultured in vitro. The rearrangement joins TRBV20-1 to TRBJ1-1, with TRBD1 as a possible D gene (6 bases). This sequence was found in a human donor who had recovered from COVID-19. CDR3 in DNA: TGCAGTGCCCCCAGCGCGGGGGCCCGGGGCACTGAAGCTTTCTTT. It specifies CSAPSAGARGTEAFF.